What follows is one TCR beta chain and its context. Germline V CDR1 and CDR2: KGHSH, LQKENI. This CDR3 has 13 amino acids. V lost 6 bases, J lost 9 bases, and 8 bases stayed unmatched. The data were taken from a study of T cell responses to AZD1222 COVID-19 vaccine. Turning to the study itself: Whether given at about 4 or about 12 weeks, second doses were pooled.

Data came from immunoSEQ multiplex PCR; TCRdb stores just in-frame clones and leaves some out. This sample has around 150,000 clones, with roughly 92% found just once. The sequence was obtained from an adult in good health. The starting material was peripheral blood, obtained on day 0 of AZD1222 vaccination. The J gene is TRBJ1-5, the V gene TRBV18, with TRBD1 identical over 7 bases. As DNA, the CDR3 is TGTGCCAGCTCTGACAGGGAGTACGCGCCCCAGCATTTT. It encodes CASSDREYAPQHF.